This paragraph reports one T cell receptor (beta chain). The antigen is undetermined. TCRdb's table, derived via immunoSEQ multiplex PCR, lists solely in-frame clones and lacks some. The data hold millions of clones, with approximately 92% observed a single time. The record originates from a study of shared clonotypes between healthy human individuals. Study-wide results and limits: Sharing of clonotypes among donors was expected to vary with sequencing depth.

V lost 3 bases to trimming and J lost 7 bases, with 6 bases between them. Germline CDR1 and CDR2: MNHNY and SVGAGI (reference sequence). The CDR3 sequence is 11 residues long. This sequence was found in a man aged 18 to 30 in good health. Input material: naive CD4+ T cells sorted from blood. Subset described: CD45RA+ positively selected. The rearrangement uses TRBV6-6 and TRBJ1-2; D not certain. CDR3 nucleotide sequence: TGTGCCAGCAGTTATGTTGGTGGCTACACCTTC. It yields the protein CASSYVGGYTF.